This T cell receptor (beta chain) emerged from a study of identical twins (TCRdb year 2016). At the level of the whole study: To test whether fetal clonotypes persist, the study used deep sequencing on TCR alpha and beta repertoires from monozygotic twins, unrelated adults of various ages, and cord blood. To rule out contamination, the twin experiments were replicated at different times with different library preparation protocols. Results and caveats for the whole study, not just this receptor: Out-of-frame TCR alpha sequences shared between twins showed an excess of low generation-probability sequences compared with coincidental sharing between unrelated individuals. Because the same donors could not be followed over many years, conclusions were based on cross-sectional statistical analysis. A weaker excess of twin sharing was found in beta out-of-frame sequences because the signal-to-noise ratio was lowered by fewer shared sequences. Fewer insertions were carried by abundant cord blood beta clonotypes, a similar but weaker trend appeared in young adult naive repertoires, and no such trend appeared in memory repertoires. Zero-insertion analyses could be partly confounded by invariant T cells such as MAIT and iNKT, although diverse VJ usage argued against such confounding for most clonotypes. Out-of-frame TCR alpha sharing in monozygotic twins was systematically underestimated by recombination models, whereas sharing between unrelated individuals was in agreement with the recombination models.

Library construction relied on 5' RACE. Sequencer: Illumina HiSeq 2000. Template switching added a universal primer binding site, and the final cDNA carried a unique molecular identifier that allowed TCR cDNA molecules to be counted accurately. Specific primers in the conserved constant-segment region were used to synthesize first-strand cDNA for the TCR alpha and beta chains. To control for contamination, every cDNA library carried two barcodes: a SMART-Mk sample barcode plus Illumina barcodes. Two successive PCR steps introduced TruSeq adapter sequences along with Illumina sample barcodes. Sequencing of the TCR alpha and beta cDNA libraries was done on the Illumina HiSeq platform using custom primers. On the study's bioinformatics: MiGEC was used to process raw reads and extract unique molecular identifiers, and MiXCR was used to find CDR3 positions. For each individual, recombination models were inferred using an EM algorithm with the repgenHMM and IGoR tools. The tcR package in R was used for shared clonotype analysis, with sharing normalized by the product of cloneset sizes. To study raw recombination without the effects of thymic and clonal selection, out-of-frame nonproductive sequences were analyzed. TCRdb trimmed public reads at Q25 via fastp, called clones via MiXCR and kept in-frame beta chains. Each record represents a unique CDR3 protein, reported with the most common genes and DNA among its rows. It is TCRdb's table, rather than the study itself, that gives the V and J calls and clone size. The sample records roughly 260,000 distinct CDR3 sequences, over 13% of which are singletons. 8.8% of the sample belongs to the ten largest clones.

Only healthy Caucasian donors were included. Using Miltenyi CD45RO+ enrichment and human naive T-cell isolation kits, memory (CD45RO+) and naive T cells were isolated from PBMC. Compared with germline, V lacks 3 bases and J lacks 0 bases; bases without a gene match: 6. Its CDR3 holds 17 amino acids, cysteine through phenylalanine. Only the CDR3 region is kept as DNA, spanning 51 bases read in frame from base 1. The germline V gene (reference sequence) specifies SEHNR as CDR1 and FQNEAQ as CDR2. This clonotype came up a few times. What this receptor recognizes is not known. Base quality data are lacking; no much larger clone is found one base away.

The TCR originated in a young woman in good health. Sequenced sample: memory (CD45RO+) T cells sorted from blood. In light of the paper, this sample's cell subset or site label describes: CD45RO+ enriched T cells. Recombination joined TRBV7-9 with TRBJ1-1; 11 nucleotides in the junction match TRBD1. The bases are TGTGCCAGCAGCTTCACCTGGGACAGGGGGATGAACACTGAAGCTTTCTTT. Its amino acids are CASSFTWDRGMNTEAFF.